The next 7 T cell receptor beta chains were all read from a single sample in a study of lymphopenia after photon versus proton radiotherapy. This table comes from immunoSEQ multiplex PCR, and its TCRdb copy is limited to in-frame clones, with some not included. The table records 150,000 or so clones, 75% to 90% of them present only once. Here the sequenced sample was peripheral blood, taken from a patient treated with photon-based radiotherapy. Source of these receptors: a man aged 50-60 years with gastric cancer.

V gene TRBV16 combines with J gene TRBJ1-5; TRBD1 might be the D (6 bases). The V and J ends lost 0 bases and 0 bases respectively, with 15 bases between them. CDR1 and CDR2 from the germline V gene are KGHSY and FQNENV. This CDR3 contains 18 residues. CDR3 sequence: CASSQSGRGFNSNQPQHF. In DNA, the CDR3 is TGTGCCAGCAGCCAATCGGGCAGGGGTTTTAATAGCAATCAGCCCCAGCATTTT.

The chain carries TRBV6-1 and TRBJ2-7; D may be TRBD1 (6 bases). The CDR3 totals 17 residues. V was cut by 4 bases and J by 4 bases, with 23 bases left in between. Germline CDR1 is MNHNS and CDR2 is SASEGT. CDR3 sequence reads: CASSVQHWAQGRYEQYF. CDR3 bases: TGTGCCAGCAGTGTCCAACATTGGGCACAGGGTAGATACGAGCAGTACTTC.

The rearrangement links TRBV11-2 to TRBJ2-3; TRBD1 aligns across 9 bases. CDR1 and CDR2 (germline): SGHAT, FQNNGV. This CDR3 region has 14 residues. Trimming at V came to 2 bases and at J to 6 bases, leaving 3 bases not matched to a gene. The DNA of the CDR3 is TGTGCCAGCAGCTTAAACAGGGGGCGGGATACGCAGTATTTT. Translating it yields CASSLNRGRDTQYF.

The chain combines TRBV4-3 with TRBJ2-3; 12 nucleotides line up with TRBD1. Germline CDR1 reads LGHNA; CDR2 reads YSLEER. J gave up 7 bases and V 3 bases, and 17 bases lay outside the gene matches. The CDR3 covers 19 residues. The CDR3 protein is CASSQGGQGAAGVMNTQYF. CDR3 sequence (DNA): TGCGCCAGCAGCCAGGGGGGACAGGGGGCGGCGGGAGTGATGAATACGCAGTATTTT.

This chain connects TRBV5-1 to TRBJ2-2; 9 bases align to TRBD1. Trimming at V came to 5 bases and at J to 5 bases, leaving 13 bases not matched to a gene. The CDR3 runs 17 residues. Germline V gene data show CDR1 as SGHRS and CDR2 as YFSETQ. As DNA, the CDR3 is TGCGCCAGCAGGCGGACAGGGGTCTCTTTAGGGACCGGGGAGCTGTTTTTT. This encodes CASRRTGVSLGTGELFF.

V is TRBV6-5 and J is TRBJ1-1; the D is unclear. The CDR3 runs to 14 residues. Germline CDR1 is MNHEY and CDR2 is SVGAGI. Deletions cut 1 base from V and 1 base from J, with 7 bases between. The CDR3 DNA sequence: TGTGCCAGCAGTTACTACTCTCAGAACACTGAAGCTTTCTTT. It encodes CASSYYSQNTEAFF.

The DNA for the CDR3 is TGTGCCAGCAGTGAAACAAAAGAGACCCAGTACTTC. Protein: CASSETKETQYF. This chain links TRBV2 with TRBJ2-5, with no clear D. Germline V CDR1 and CDR2: SNHLY, FYNNEI. The CDR3 length is 12 residues. Trimming took 2 bases from V and 3 from J, leaving 4 bases between them.